This T cell receptor beta chain was sequenced for a study of CD8 T cells in Susac syndrome. Sequencing of TCR beta was performed on blood CD8+ and CD4+ T cells. The multiple sclerosis controls were treatment-naive patients with relapsing-remitting disease that was stable or active. TEMRA cells were FACS-enriched, with CD8+ and CD4+ T cells isolated negatively. After extraction with the RNeasy kit, about 0.45 to 1 ug of the RNA was reverse transcribed using random hexamers. Coverage of TCR beta CDR3 amplification by immunoSEQ multiplex PCR extended to 54 Vbeta and 13 Jbeta. TCRdb used MiXCR to reprocess the immunoSEQ multiplex PCR reads, holding one entry per CDR3 protein. The sample carries about 400,000 distinct CDR3 sequences, about 85% recorded once. Germline loops: CDR1 DFQATT, CDR2 SNEGSKA (reference sequence). V lost 2 bases and J lost 2, with 11 bases in between. The CDR3 consists of 14 residues.

The receptor was derived from a human donor with multiple sclerosis. The genes are TRBV20-1 and TRBJ2-3; no clear D. Sequenced: CD8+ T cells from PBMCs. The CDR3 bases are TGCAGTGCTAGATCGTTAGCAGACACAGATACGCAGTATTTT. Translation gives CSARSLADTDTQYF.